These 29 T cell receptor beta chains originate from one sample sequenced in a study of CD8 T cells in Susac syndrome. Reverse transcription of about 0.5 to 1 ug RNA used random hexamers. One entry per CDR3 protein, called by TCRdb with MiXCR from the immunoSEQ multiplex PCR reads. Seen here are around 270,000 distinct CDR3 sequences, approximately 90% observed once, and the top ten hold approximately 0.18%. Sequencing was done on a sample of CD8+ T cells from PBMCs. The receptors originated from a human donor with multiple sclerosis.

The chain employs TRBV5-6 and TRBJ2-6; D possibly corresponds to TRBD2 (5 bases). Trimming pared 0 bases from V and 0 bases from J, leaving 16 bases between. The CDR3 is 19 amino acids. Germline V gene data show CDR1 as SGHDT and CDR2 as YYEEEE. The CDR3 region is CASSLAIGLLSSGANVLTF. Here the CDR3 DNA reads TGTGCCAGCAGCTTGGCCATTGGACTCCTAAGCTCTGGGGCCAACGTCCTGACTTTC. Filled out from reference TRBV5-6 and TRBJ2-6, the complete variable domain reads DAGVTQSPTHLIKTRGQQVTLRCSPKSGHDTVSWYQQALGQGPQFIFQYYEEEERQRGNFPDRFSGHQFPNYSSELNVNALLLGDSALYLCASSLAIGLLSSGANVLTFGAGSRLTVL.

The chain joins TRBV15 to TRBJ2-6; D is unresolved. Germline-derived CDR1 and CDR2 are LNHNV and YYDKDF (reference sequence). This CDR3 has 15 amino acids. V dropped 3 bases and J dropped 1 base, with 7 bases sitting between them. The CDR3 DNA is TGTGCCACCAGCAGTACCGGGTCTGGGGCCAACGTCCTGACTTTC. Residues: CATSSTGSGANVLTF.

This clonotype has just one count. The J gene is TRBJ1-1, the V gene TRBV5-4; 8 bases fit TRBD1. The trim removed 4 bases at V and 12 bases at J, leaving 8 bases unmatched. The germline CDR1 and CDR2 sequences are SGHNT and YYREEE (reference sequence). The length of the CDR3 is 12 residues. CDR3 bases: TGTGCCAGCAGCCACGCGACAGGGGAACCTTTCTTT. Translating it yields CASSHATGEPFF.

V and J are TRBV20-1 and TRBJ2-7, with D possibly being TRBD1 or TRBD2 (6 bases each). The germline gives CDR1 DFQATT, CDR2 SNEGSKA (reference sequence). Trimming left V 6 bases short and J 3 bases short, with 18 bases between. The CDR3 extends over 14 amino acids. CDR3 protein: CSARTGEGHYEQYF. CDR3 bases: TGCAGTGCAAGAACGGGAGAGGGACACTACGAGCAGTACTTC.

This clonotype was counted between two and nine times. The chain joins TRBV7-3 to TRBJ2-7; D remains ambiguous. The V end was cut by 5 bases, the J end by 0 bases, with 11 bases between. Germline CDR1 SGHTA, CDR2 FQGTGA. CDR3 length equals 14 residues. The CDR3 DNA reads as TGTGCCAGCAGCGGCCTATGTCACTCCTACGAGCAGTACTTC. This gives the protein CASSGLCHSYEQYF.

The chain couples TRBV7-9 to TRBJ2-7; TRBD1 is a possible D gene (5 bases). V was cut by 2 bases and J by 2 bases, with 13 bases left in between. The germline CDR1 and CDR2 sequences are SEHNR and FQNEAQ (reference sequence). This CDR3 has 15 residues. DNA for the CDR3: TGTGCCAGCAGCTTACCCAACAGGCCCGCCTACGAGCAGTACTTC. Translating gives CASSLPNRPAYEQYF. Full variable domain (remainder filled in from reference TRBV7-9 and TRBJ2-7): DTGVSQNPRHKITKRGQNVTFRCDPISEHNRLYWYRQTLGQGPEFLTYFQNEAQLEKSRLLSDRFSAERPKGSFSTLEIQRTEQGDSAMYLCASSLPNRPAYEQYFGPGTRLTVT.

This rearrangement joins TRBV4-3 to TRBJ1-6; possibly TRBD1 for D (5 bases). The ends were cut back, 0 bases at V and 11 bases at J, with 8 bases in the middle. CDR1 and CDR2 (germline): LGHNA, YSLEER. The CDR3 has 13 residues. The DNA for the CDR3 is TGCGCCAGCAGCCAAGATCAGGGCCCACCCCTCCACTTT. The encoded protein is CASSQDQGPPLHF.

The chain links TRBV30 to TRBJ2-2; maybe TRBD1 (5 bases). CDR1 and CDR2 (germline): GTSNPN, SVGIG (reference sequence). The CDR3 covers 15 residues. The germline V and J ends were trimmed by 7 bases and 2 bases, with 17 bases remaining between them. CDR3 amino acids: CALEGALSNTGELFF. Written as DNA, the CDR3 is TGTGCCTTGGAAGGGGCCCTATCCAACACCGGGGAGCTGTTTTTT.

This clonotype was detected only a few times. V is TRBV7-3 and J is TRBJ2-2; TRBD1 is a possible D gene (5 bases). V was cut by 0 bases and J by 6 bases, with 5 bases left in between. Germline V gene sequence: CDR1 SGHTA, CDR2 FQGTGA. The CDR3 covers 13 residues. CDR3 bases: TGTGCCAGCAGCTTAACAGGGGCCGGGGAGCTGTTTTTT. Residues: CASSLTGAGELFF.

This clonotype showed up just once. The V gene is TRBV27, the J gene TRBJ2-7, with D tentatively TRBD2 (5 bases). Germline V gives CDR1 MNHEY, CDR2 SMNVEV (reference sequence). Trimming stripped 6 bases from V and 3 bases from J, with 12 bases between. The CDR3 runs 13 residues. The chain's CDR3 is CASRPTGNYEQYF. CDR3 nucleotide sequence: TGTGCCAGCAGACCCACGGGGAACTACGAGCAGTACTTC.

The chain joins TRBV28 to TRBJ1-2, with a weak D call TRBD1 (5 bases). Trimming stripped 8 bases from V and 7 bases from J, with 23 bases between. This CDR3 region has 15 residues. The germline V gene has CDR1 MDHEN and CDR2 SYDVKM. CDR3 in amino acids: CASQTPSDSGPGYTF. Here the CDR3 DNA reads TGTGCCAGCCAAACTCCCAGTGACTCAGGGCCTGGCTACACCTTC.

V and J are TRBV9 and TRBJ1-1; tentatively, D is TRBD1 (5 bases). CDR1 and CDR2 from the germline V gene are SGDLS and YYNGEE. This CDR3 has 16 residues. V lost 3 bases to trimming and J lost 3 bases, with 18 bases between them. The CDR3 sequence: CASSGLGGGGDTEAFF. CDR3 coding DNA: TGTGCCAGCAGCGGACTTGGAGGAGGAGGGGACACTGAAGCTTTCTTT.

This clonotype was recorded once. The chain recombines TRBV11-2 with TRBJ1-1, with TRBD1 identical over 9 bases. This CDR3 is 14 amino acids long. CDR1 SGHAT and CDR2 FQNNGV come from the germline V gene. The V segment lost 7 bases and the J segment 7 bases; nucleotides outside the gene matches: 10. CDR3 bases: TGTGCCAGCATCCCGGGACAGGGAAGATTTGAAGCTTTCTTT. This gives the protein CASIPGQGRFEAFF.

Notes on this clonotype: The junction differs from germline at one of its ends, possibly a read error. The gene calls are TRBV6-5 and TRBJ2-3; D is unresolved. The CDR3 has 15 amino acids. Germline V gene sequence: CDR1 MNHEY, CDR2 SVGAGI. The DNA for the CDR3 is TGTGCCAGCAGTGACTCGAATGGGCCGGGAGATACGCAGTATTTT. Protein product: CASSDSNGPGDTQYF.

This clonotype was counted once. The chain employs TRBV27 and TRBJ1-1; maybe TRBD1 (5 bases). The V and J ends lost 6 bases and 10 bases respectively, with 12 bases between them. The length of the CDR3 is 11 residues. CDR1 and CDR2 from the germline V gene are MNHEY and SMNVEV (reference sequence). The CDR3 loop reads CASRPTGGAFF. The CDR3 bases are TGTGCCAGCAGGCCTACGGGGGGAGCTTTCTTT.

The chain joins TRBV11-2 to TRBJ2-1; no definite D call. Germline V gene lookup returns CDR1 SGHAT and CDR2 FQNNGV. The CDR3 totals 12 residues. The V and J ends lost 2 bases and 8 bases respectively, with 7 bases between them. CDR3 loop: CASSLNQDEQFF. The CDR3 nucleotides read TGTGCCAGCAGCTTAAATCAGGATGAGCAGTTCTTC.

The chain employs TRBV19 and TRBJ1-1; D uncertain. The CDR3 consists of 12 residues. From germline, CDR1 is LNHDA and CDR2 SQIVND (reference sequence). The V end lost 3 bases, the J end lost 6 bases, and 8 bases lay between the germline ends. The chain's CDR3 is CASSMGVSEAFF. The CDR3 DNA sequence: TGTGCCAGTAGTATGGGAGTTTCTGAAGCTTTCTTT.

The chain recombines TRBV19 with TRBJ1-1; D not certain. Germline assignment: CDR1 LNHDA and CDR2 SQIVND (reference sequence). This CDR3 has 14 residues. The V gene lost 3 bases and the J gene lost 6 bases, with 14 bases spanning the gap. The CDR3 loop reads CASSISLIPAEAFF. In DNA form, the CDR3 reads TGTGCCAGTAGTATTAGTCTGATTCCGGCTGAAGCTTTCTTT.

The chain carries TRBV12-5 and TRBJ2-3, with D unclear. V shed 1 base and J shed 9 bases, with 11 bases lying between them. CDR1 and CDR2 from the germline V gene are LGHNT and FRNRAP. The CDR3 spans 13 residues. CDR3 nucleotide sequence: TGTGCTAGTGGTTTGGCCAGTATACCCACGCAGTATTTT. It specifies CASGLASIPTQYF.

This clonotype was detected only once. V is TRBV27 and J is TRBJ2-1; D is unclear. This CDR3 is 15 amino acids long. V was pared by 2 bases and J by 8 bases, with 16 bases between. Germline CDR1 MNHEY, CDR2 SMNVEV (reference sequence). The CDR3: CASSLSVGGLYEQFF. CDR3 bases: TGTGCCAGCAGTTTAAGCGTGGGTGGGTTGTATGAGCAGTTCTTC.

The chain joins TRBV24-1 to TRBJ2-7; D not resolved. The germline V gene encodes CDR1 KGHDR and CDR2 SFDVKD. Trimming took off 0 bases at V and 1 base at J, with 12 bases between the two ends. This CDR3 has 16 residues. The CDR3 DNA follows: TGTGCCACCAGTGATTTGGGCCCAAGTGATTCCTACGAGCAGTACTTC. It translates to CATSDLGPSDSYEQYF.

This clonotype was detected once. The chain recombines TRBV7-9 with TRBJ1-1; D uncertain. The CDR3 is 15 amino acids. V lost 6 bases and J lost 1, with 15 bases in between. CDR1 is SEHNR, CDR2 FQNEAQ, per germline (reference sequence). This CDR3 reads CASRMSTATNTEAFF. CDR3 nucleotide sequence: TGTGCCAGCAGAATGAGCACAGCGACGAACACTGAAGCTTTCTTT.

The chain links TRBV4-3 to TRBJ2-3; 10 positions match TRBD2. The CDR3 has 16 amino acids. Germline lookup yields CDR1 LGHNA and CDR2 YSLEER. V shed 3 bases and J 3 bases; nucleotides not matched to a gene: 6. The CDR3 nucleotides are TGCGCCAGCAGCCAGGAGCGGGAGGGGGTTACAGATACGCAGTATTTT. Protein product: CASSQEREGVTDTQYF.

This chain connects TRBV2 to TRBJ2-1; D might be TRBD2 (5 bases). The CDR3 totals 11 residues. The V end was cut by 6 bases, the J end by 9 bases, with 9 bases between. Germline CDR1 reads SNHLY; CDR2 reads FYNNEI. In nucleotides, the CDR3 is TGTGCCAGCAGCGAGACTATTGAGCAGTTCTTC. As protein: CASSETIEQFF.

The chain combines TRBV28 with TRBJ2-2, with TRBD2 as a possible D gene (6 bases). The CDR3 extends over 15 amino acids. Germline V CDR1 and CDR2: MDHEN, SYDVKM. Trimming took 5 bases from V and 1 from J, leaving 11 bases between them. CDR3 DNA sequence: TGTGCCAGCAGTCCAGGGACTCAGAACACCGGGGAGCTGTTTTTT. Translation gives CASSPGTQNTGELFF.

This chain connects TRBV2 to TRBJ1-1; D is undetermined. The CDR3 consists of 12 residues. The germline gives CDR1 SNHLY, CDR2 FYNNEI. V gave up 4 bases and J gave up 6 bases, with 9 bases separating them. CDR3 residues: CASSGSPAEAFF. The CDR3 DNA is TGTGCCAGCAGTGGGTCACCCGCTGAAGCTTTCTTT.

The genes are TRBV4-2 and TRBJ2-2; weak D call: TRBD2 (6 bases). The CDR3 spans 14 residues. Trimming cost V 1 base and J 6 bases, with 9 bases left between them. The germline V gene encodes CDR1 LGHNA and CDR2 YNFKEQ. As DNA, the CDR3 is TGTGCCAGCAGCCAAGGACGGGGGTCCGGGGAGCTGTTTTTT. Its translation is CASSQGRGSGELFF.

This clonotype was observed a handful of times. The chain uses TRBV28 and TRBJ1-1; D is uncertain. Germline V CDR1 and CDR2: MDHEN, SYDVKM. Trimming removed 0 bases from V and 1 base from J, with 3 bases in between. This CDR3 has 13 amino acids. In DNA, the CDR3 is TGTGCCAGCAGTTTATGGGCGAACACTGAAGCTTTCTTT. It is translated as CASSLWANTEAFF.

This chain connects TRBV6-6 to TRBJ1-1, with 7 positions matching TRBD1. The length of the CDR3 is 16 residues. The junction had 13 bases not matched to a gene; V was cut back by 0 bases and J by 9 bases. CDR1 is MNHNY and CDR2 is SVGAGI in the germline V gene (reference sequence). CDR3: CASSYSPEFEQGKAFF. The CDR3, as DNA: TGTGCCAGCAGTTACTCTCCGGAGTTTGAACAGGGGAAAGCTTTCTTT.